These T cell receptor beta chains were read from a single sample in a study of shared clonotypes between healthy human individuals. TCRdb's table, derived via immunoSEQ multiplex PCR, lists solely in-frame clones and lacks some. Here the sample spans approximately 1.5 million clones, 95% to 99% being singletons. The sample was naive CD4+ T cells sorted from blood. The receptors originated from a man younger than 45 in good health. Each CDR3 is given with its conserved first and last residue. Fields, in order: D gene, V gene, CDR3 protein. D genes are given only for firm matches.

d_call: NA
v_call: TRBV9
cdr3_aa: CASSLRTAGYTGELFF

d_call: NA
v_call: TRBV4-1
cdr3_aa: CASSQDGASASYNEQFF

d_call: NA
v_call: TRBV27
cdr3_aa: CASRVGGANYGYTF

d_call: TRBD2
v_call: TRBV5-1
cdr3_aa: CASSSASGRKETQYF

d_call: NA
v_call: TRBV11-1
cdr3_aa: CASSSGTSSGNTIYF

d_call: TRBD1
v_call: TRBV2
cdr3_aa: CASSRQGAAYEQYF

d_call: NA
v_call: TRBV6-5
cdr3_aa: CASSYRGGRFLETQYF

d_call: NA
v_call: TRBV11-3
cdr3_aa: CASSWGEITYEQYF

d_call: NA
v_call: TRBV7-2
cdr3_aa: CASSLDSSGGGYEQYF

d_call: NA
v_call: TRBV5-1
cdr3_aa: CASSLGTGASEQYF

d_call: NA
v_call: TRBV6-4
cdr3_aa: CASKDTGATDTQYF

d_call: TRBD2
v_call: TRBV13
cdr3_aa: CASSPGLAGVGEQFF

d_call: NA
v_call: TRBV7-2
cdr3_aa: CASSLDRSFEAFF

d_call: TRBD2
v_call: TRBV28
cdr3_aa: CASSLLAGEYNEQFF

d_call: NA
v_call: TRBV11-3
cdr3_aa: CASSLDGPNEQFF

d_call: TRBD1
v_call: TRBV28
cdr3_aa: CASSNTGGNTEAFF

d_call: NA
v_call: TRBV2
cdr3_aa: CASSVRSGSYNEQFF

d_call: NA
v_call: TRBV19
cdr3_aa: CASSNPGQGRPQHF

d_call: NA
v_call: TRBV7-2
cdr3_aa: CASSLATGYSPLHF

d_call: TRBD1
v_call: TRBV29-1
cdr3_aa: CSVQDRGSLYSYEQYF

d_call: NA
v_call: TRBV14
cdr3_aa: CASSPRVGEQFF

d_call: TRBD1
v_call: TRBV19
cdr3_aa: CASSPRPWTGGPYEQYF

d_call: NA
v_call: TRBV5-1
cdr3_aa: CASSLGGTQGTDTQYF

d_call: TRBD2
v_call: TRBV14
cdr3_aa: CASSPLGGTAYEQYF

d_call: TRBD2
v_call: TRBV6-5
cdr3_aa: CASGRSGSPYEQYF

d_call: TRBD1
v_call: TRBV7-9
cdr3_aa: CASSSPRTGSYEQYF

d_call: NA
v_call: TRBV6-1
cdr3_aa: CASSRAGGREQYF

d_call: NA
v_call: TRBV15
cdr3_aa: CATSRVQPSGANVLTF

d_call: NA
v_call: TRBV28
cdr3_aa: CASSLRGSSSGNEQFF

d_call: TRBD1
v_call: TRBV28
cdr3_aa: CASSLEQGGDYGYTF

d_call: NA
v_call: TRBV29-1
cdr3_aa: CSVTLQQETQYF